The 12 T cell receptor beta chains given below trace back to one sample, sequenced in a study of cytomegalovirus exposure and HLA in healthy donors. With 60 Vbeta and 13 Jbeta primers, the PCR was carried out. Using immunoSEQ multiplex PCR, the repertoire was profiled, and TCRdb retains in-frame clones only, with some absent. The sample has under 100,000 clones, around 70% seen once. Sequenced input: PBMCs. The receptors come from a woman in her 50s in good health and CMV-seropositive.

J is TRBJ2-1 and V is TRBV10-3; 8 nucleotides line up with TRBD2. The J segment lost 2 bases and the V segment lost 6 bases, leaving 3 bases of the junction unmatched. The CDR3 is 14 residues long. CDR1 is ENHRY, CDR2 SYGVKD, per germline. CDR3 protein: CAISKTSAYNEQFF. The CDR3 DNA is TGTGCCATCAGCAAGACTAGCGCCTACAATGAGCAGTTCTTC.

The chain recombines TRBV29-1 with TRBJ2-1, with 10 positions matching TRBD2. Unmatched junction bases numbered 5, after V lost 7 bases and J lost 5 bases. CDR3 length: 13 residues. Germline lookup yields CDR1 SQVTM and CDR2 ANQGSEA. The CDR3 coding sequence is TGCAGCGCCGAAAGCGGGAGGGACAATGAGCAGTTCTTC. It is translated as CSAESGRDNEQFF.

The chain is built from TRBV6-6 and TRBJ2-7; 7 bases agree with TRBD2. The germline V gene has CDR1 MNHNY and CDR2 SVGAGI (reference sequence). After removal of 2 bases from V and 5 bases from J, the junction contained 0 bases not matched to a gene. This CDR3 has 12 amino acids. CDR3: CASSYRGDEQYF. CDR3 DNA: TGTGCCAGCAGTTACCGGGGGGACGAGCAGTACTTC.

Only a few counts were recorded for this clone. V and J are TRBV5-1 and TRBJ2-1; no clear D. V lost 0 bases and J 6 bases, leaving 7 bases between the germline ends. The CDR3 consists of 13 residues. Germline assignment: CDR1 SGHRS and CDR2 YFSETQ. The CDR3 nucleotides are TGCGCCAGCAGCTTGGGACAACTCAATGAGCAGTTCTTC. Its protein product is CASSLGQLNEQFF.

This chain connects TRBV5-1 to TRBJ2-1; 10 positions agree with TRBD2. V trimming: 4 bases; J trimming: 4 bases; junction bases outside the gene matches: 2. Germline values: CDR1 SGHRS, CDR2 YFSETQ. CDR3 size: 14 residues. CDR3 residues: CASSPTSGYNEQFF. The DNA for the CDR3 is TGCGCCAGCAGCCCGACTAGCGGGTACAATGAGCAGTTCTTC.

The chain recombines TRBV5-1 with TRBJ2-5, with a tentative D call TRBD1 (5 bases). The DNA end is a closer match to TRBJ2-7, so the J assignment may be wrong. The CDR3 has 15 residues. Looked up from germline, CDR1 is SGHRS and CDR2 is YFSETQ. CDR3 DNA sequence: TGCGCCAGCAGCATAGACCAGGGTCGGCACTACGAGCAGTACTTC. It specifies CASSIDQGRHYEQYF.

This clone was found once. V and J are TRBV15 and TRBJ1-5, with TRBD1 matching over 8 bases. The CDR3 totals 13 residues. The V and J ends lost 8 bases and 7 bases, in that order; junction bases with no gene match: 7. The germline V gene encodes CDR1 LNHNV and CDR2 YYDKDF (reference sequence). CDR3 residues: CATRQGARQPQHF. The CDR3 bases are TGTGCCACCCGCCAGGGGGCAAGACAGCCCCAGCATTTT.

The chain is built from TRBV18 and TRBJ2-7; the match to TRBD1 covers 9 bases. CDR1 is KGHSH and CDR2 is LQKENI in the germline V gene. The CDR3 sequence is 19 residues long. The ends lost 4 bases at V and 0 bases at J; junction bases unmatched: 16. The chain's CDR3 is CASSRGTGSHLHVSYEQYF. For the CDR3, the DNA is TGTGCCAGCTCACGAGGGACAGGGTCCCATTTACACGTCTCCTACGAGCAGTACTTC.

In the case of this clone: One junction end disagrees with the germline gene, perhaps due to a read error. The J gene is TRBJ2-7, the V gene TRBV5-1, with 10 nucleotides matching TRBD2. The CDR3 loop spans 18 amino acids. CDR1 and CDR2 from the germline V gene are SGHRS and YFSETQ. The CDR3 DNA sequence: TGCGCCAGCAGGGTATCGGCTAGCGGGAGCCAGATAATCTACGAACAGTACTTC. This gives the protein CASRVSASGSQIIYEQYF.

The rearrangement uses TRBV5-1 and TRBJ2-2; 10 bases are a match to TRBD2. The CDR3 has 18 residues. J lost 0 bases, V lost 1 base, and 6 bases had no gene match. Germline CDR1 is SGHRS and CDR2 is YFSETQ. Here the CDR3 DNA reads TGCGCCAGCAGCTTGCGACTAGCGGGTGGTGCGAACACCGGGGAGCTGTTTTTT. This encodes CASSLRLAGGANTGELFF.

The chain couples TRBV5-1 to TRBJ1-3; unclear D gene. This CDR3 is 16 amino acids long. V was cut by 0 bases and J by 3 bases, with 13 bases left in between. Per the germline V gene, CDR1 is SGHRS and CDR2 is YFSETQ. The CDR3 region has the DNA TGCGCCAGCAGCTTGGATGGTTCAGTTGGTGGAAACACCATATATTTT. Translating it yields CASSLDGSVGGNTIYF.

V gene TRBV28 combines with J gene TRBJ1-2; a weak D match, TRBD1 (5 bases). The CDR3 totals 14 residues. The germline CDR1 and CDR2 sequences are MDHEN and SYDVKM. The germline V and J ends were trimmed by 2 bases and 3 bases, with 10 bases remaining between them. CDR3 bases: TGTGCCAGCAGTTTAGGTGGACACTACTATGGCTACACCTTC. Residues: CASSLGGHYYGYTF.